The 18 T cell receptor beta chains presented below share a single source sample, sequenced in a study of shared clonotypes between healthy human individuals. Data came from immunoSEQ multiplex PCR; TCRdb stores just in-frame clones and leaves some out. The table includes 2 million to 2.5 million clones, 80% to 95% detected once. The sample was naive CD4+ T cells from PBMCs. The subset is: CD45RA+ positively selected. These receptors all come from a man aged 18 to 29 in good health. Some clones in this sample may be carry-over from other donors' samples.

The CDR3 coding sequence is TGTGCCAGCAGGAAGACGGGGAGTGAGGTCGAGCAGTACTTC. This sequence encodes CASRKTGSEVEQYF. The V gene is TRBV2, the J gene TRBJ2-7; maybe TRBD2 (5 bases). V lost 6 bases, J lost 6 bases, and 18 bases lay in between. This CDR3 is built from 14 residues. Germline CDR1 reads SNHLY; CDR2 reads FYNNEI.

This CDR3 is CASSLSPGATDTQYF. Written as DNA, the CDR3 is TGTGCCAGCAGCCTATCACCGGGAGCAACAGATACGCAGTATTTT. V usage is TRBV7-3 and J usage is TRBJ2-3; D might be TRBD2 (6 bases). The germline CDR1 and CDR2 sequences are SGHTA and FQGTGA. V lost 5 bases to trimming and J lost 3 bases, with 15 bases between them. The CDR3 covers 15 residues.

This chain links TRBV28 with TRBJ1-5, with a possible D match to TRBD1 (5 bases). Trimming took off 4 bases at V and 3 bases at J, with 10 bases between the two ends. The CDR3 loop spans 14 amino acids. CDR1 is MDHEN, CDR2 SYDVKM, per germline. This chain's CDR3 is CASSSSGLNQPQHF. CDR3 DNA sequence: TGTGCCAGCAGTTCCTCAGGGCTCAATCAGCCCCAGCATTTT. Complete variable domain (other parts from reference TRBV28 and TRBJ1-5): DVKVTQSSRYLVKRTGEKVFLECVQDMDHENMFWYRQDPGLGLRLIYFSYDVKMKEKGDIPEGYSVSREKKERFSLILESASTNQTSMYLCASSSSGLNQPQHFGDGTRLSIL.

As to this clone: The same CDR3 is also encoded by other DNA sequences in this sample. The V call is TRBV28, the J call TRBJ1-4; D perhaps matches TRBD1 (6 bases). V shed 6 bases and J shed 5 bases, with 13 bases lying between them. The length of the CDR3 is 14 residues. CDR1 is MDHEN and CDR2 is SYDVKM in the germline V gene. The CDR3 region is CASSPGQLNEKLFF. The CDR3 bases are TGTGCCAGCAGCCCCGGACAGCTGAATGAAAAACTGTTTTTT.

The chain couples TRBV7-9 to TRBJ2-1; tentatively, D is TRBD2 (6 bases). Trimming took 8 bases from V and 4 from J, leaving 15 bases between them. The CDR3 has 14 amino acids. Germline CDR1 is SEHNR and CDR2 is FQNEAQ (reference sequence). CDR3 protein: CASRVAEYYNEQFF. The CDR3 DNA follows: TGTGCCAGCCGGGTAGCGGAGTATTACAATGAGCAGTTCTTC.

This chain links TRBV7-3 with TRBJ2-1, with 10 bases fitting TRBD2. This CDR3 is 15 amino acids long. The germline CDR1 and CDR2 sequences are SGHTA and FQGTGA. Trimming removed 4 bases from V and 8 bases from J; junction bases left unmatched: 8. This chain's CDR3 is CASSSSGRTIDEQFF. CDR3 nucleotides: TGTGCCAGCAGCTCTAGCGGGAGAACGATTGATGAGCAGTTCTTC.

The chain uses TRBV2 and TRBJ2-3; no clear D. Germline V gene lookup returns CDR1 SNHLY and CDR2 FYNNEI. The V end was cut by 1 base, the J end by 4 bases, with 6 bases between. This CDR3 is 13 amino acids long. Here the CDR3 DNA reads TGTGCCAGCAGTGAAGAAGTGGCAGATACGCAGTATTTT. Its protein product is CASSEEVADTQYF.

J is TRBJ2-1 and V is TRBV14, with D unresolved. The V end lost 8 bases, the J end lost 7 bases, and 15 bases lay between the germline ends. Germline CDR1 SGHDN, CDR2 FVKESK. The CDR3 covers 13 residues. The CDR3: CASWCTAGNEQFF. The CDR3 DNA follows: TGTGCCAGCTGGTGCACAGCTGGGAATGAGCAGTTCTTC.

The count of this clone is one. The rearrangement joins TRBV2 to TRBJ2-5; perhaps D is TRBD1 or TRBD2 (6 bases each). Trimming pared 1 base from V and 7 bases from J, leaving 10 bases between. This CDR3 region has 13 residues. CDR1 SNHLY and CDR2 FYNNEI come from the germline V gene. In nucleotides, the CDR3 is TGTGCCAGCAGTGAAGAAGGGGGAGGGACCCAGTACTTC. Translation gives CASSEEGGGTQYF.

This clone was found once. This is likely an artifact of a read error, given a far larger clone one base away. Other DNA sequences within the sample encode an identical CDR3. The rearrangement links TRBV5-4 to TRBJ2-5; 7 bases are shared with TRBD1. With 1 base clipped from V and 1 base from J, the junction kept 1 base outside the gene matches. Germline V gene data show CDR1 as SGHNT and CDR2 as YYREEE (reference sequence). The CDR3 is made up of 14 amino acids. CDR3 residues: CASSLRQGQETQYF. CDR3 nucleotides: TGTGCCAGCAGCTTGCGACAGGGCCAAGAGACCCAGTACTTC. The full variable domain, completed using reference TRBV5-4 and TRBJ2-5, is ETGVTQSPTHLIKTRGQQVTLRCSSQSGHNTVSWYQQALGQGPQFIFQYYREEENGRGNFPPRFSGLQFPNYSSELNVNALELDDSALYLCASSLRQGQETQYFGPGTRLLVL.

This chain uses TRBV5-4 with TRBJ2-2, with D uncertain. The CDR3 is 14 amino acids. The germline CDR1 and CDR2 sequences are SGHNT and YYREEE (reference sequence). V lost 4 bases and J lost 0, with 7 bases in between. Here the CDR3 reads CASSTGPNTGELFF. The CDR3 DNA reads TGTGCCAGCAGCACCGGCCCGAACACCGGGGAGCTGTTTTTT.

V and J are TRBV5-1 and TRBJ2-3; no clear D gene. This CDR3 has 15 residues. Per the germline V gene, CDR1 is SGHRS and CDR2 is YFSETQ. The germline V and J ends were trimmed by 4 bases and 0 bases, with 12 bases remaining between them. The CDR3 loop is CASSENPDSTDTQYF. The CDR3 DNA reads as TGCGCCAGCAGCGAAAACCCGGACAGCACAGATACGCAGTATTTT.

This clone was picked up a small number of times. Within the sample, other DNA sequences also encode this same CDR3. V and J are TRBV5-4 and TRBJ2-2; 11 nucleotides agree with TRBD2. Germline trimming cut 4 bases from V and 1 base from J; bases unmatched to any gene: 3. This CDR3 region has 16 residues. CDR1 is SGHNT, CDR2 YYREEE, per germline (reference sequence). The CDR3 spells CASSTGTSGNTGELFF. The CDR3 DNA reads TGTGCCAGCAGCACCGGGACTAGCGGGAACACCGGGGAGCTGTTTTTT. Filled out from reference TRBV5-4 and TRBJ2-2, the complete variable domain reads ETGVTQSPTHLIKTRGQQVTLRCSSQSGHNTVSWYQQALGQGPQFIFQYYREEENGRGNFPPRFSGLQFPNYSSELNVNALELDDSALYLCASSTGTSGNTGELFFGEGSRLTVL.

V and J are TRBV5-4 and TRBJ1-2, with D possibly being TRBD1 (5 bases). This CDR3 contains 16 residues. Germline V gives CDR1 SGHNT, CDR2 YYREEE (reference sequence). Trimming took 4 bases from V and 5 from J, leaving 21 bases between them. CDR3 region: CASSKGTELVGYGYTF. In DNA, the CDR3 is TGTGCCAGCAGCAAAGGGACGGAACTCGTCGGGTATGGCTACACCTTC.

The chain carries TRBV28 and TRBJ2-5; TRBD2 aligns across 8 bases. CDR1 MDHEN and CDR2 SYDVKM come from the germline V gene. This CDR3 has 17 residues. The ends lost 3 bases at V and 3 bases at J; junction bases unmatched: 12. CDR3: CASSFLSPGRVEETQYF. DNA of the CDR3: TGTGCCAGCAGTTTCCTGTCCCCCGGGAGGGTTGAAGAGACCCAGTACTTC.

This clone has a single count. This chain connects TRBV5-1 to TRBJ2-1, with 9 bases matching TRBD1. This CDR3 spans 18 amino acids. In germline, CDR1 is SGHRS, CDR2 YFSETQ. With 0 bases clipped from V and 9 bases from J, the junction kept 16 bases outside the gene matches. The CDR3 reads CASSLADLRDRDIPEQFF. CDR3 DNA sequence: TGCGCCAGCAGCTTGGCCGATCTCCGGGACAGGGACATTCCTGAGCAGTTCTTC.

The gene calls are TRBV2 and TRBJ1-5, with 8 bases aligning to TRBD1. Germline loops: CDR1 SNHLY, CDR2 FYNNEI. The junction had 12 bases not matched to a gene; V was cut back by 5 bases and J by 3 bases. CDR3 length equals 17 residues. CDR3 in amino acids: CASSHGLGQALNQPQHF. Here the CDR3 DNA reads TGTGCCAGCAGTCACGGACTGGGACAGGCCCTCAATCAGCCCCAGCATTTT.

The chain uses TRBV29-1 and TRBJ2-7, with TRBD1 matching over 10 bases. Germline V CDR1 and CDR2: SQVTM, ANQGSEA. J gave up 7 bases and V 7 bases, and 13 bases lay outside the gene matches. The length of the CDR3 is 14 residues. The CDR3 coding sequence is TGCAGCGCCTCAGGCGGGACAGGGGAGGGGGAGCAGTACTTC. It translates to CSASGGTGEGEQYF.